A single sample is the source of the 20 T cell receptor beta chains below, sequenced in a study of technical replicates of blood from a handful of donors. Sequencing used immunoSEQ multiplex PCR; TCRdb keeps in-frame clones, though not all of them. The sample has roughly 71,000 clones, 95% to 96% seen once. The sequenced material came from T cells isolated from PBMCs. The receptors were sampled from a human donor in good health.

This chain connects TRBV27 to TRBJ1-2, with unresolved D. The V end was cut by 5 bases, the J end by 0 bases, with 13 bases between. The CDR3 totals 15 residues. The germline V gene encodes CDR1 MNHEY and CDR2 SMNVEV (reference sequence). In DNA form, the CDR3 reads TGTGCCAGCAGTCCAACCCCGGTGACTAACTATGGCTACACCTTC. Translation gives CASSPTPVTNYGYTF.

This chain links TRBV7-3 with TRBJ2-1; D gene uncertain. V lost 2 bases, J lost 2 bases, and 4 bases lay in between. CDR1 and CDR2 from the germline V gene are SGHTA and FQGTGA. This CDR3 region has 13 residues. CDR3 DNA: TGTGCCAGCAGCTTAGACACCTACAATGAGCAGTTCTTC. It is translated as CASSLDTYNEQFF.

The V gene is TRBV19, the J gene TRBJ1-5; D is unclear. This CDR3 region has 14 residues. The V end lost 6 bases, the J end lost 7 bases, and 16 bases lay between the germline ends. Germline assignment: CDR1 LNHDA and CDR2 SQIVND (reference sequence). This CDR3 reads CASSQEEVSQPQHF. As DNA, the CDR3 is TGTGCCAGTAGCCAGGAAGAAGTCTCACAGCCCCAGCATTTT. Drawing the rest from reference TRBV19 and TRBJ1-5, the complete variable domain is DGGITQSPKYLFRKEGQNVTLSCEQNLNHDAMYWYRQDPGQGLRLIYYSQIVNDFQKGDIAEGYSVSREKKESFPLTVTSAQKNPTAFYLCASSQEEVSQPQHFGDGTRLSIL.

The genes are TRBV5-6 and TRBJ1-2; TRBD1 matches 7 bases. The CDR3 has 16 amino acids. Germline CDR1 is SGHDT and CDR2 is YYEEEE. V dropped 4 bases and J dropped 9; count of bases not matched to a gene: 18. CDR3 sequence: CASSALTGVGFSRYTF. The CDR3, as DNA: TGTGCCAGCAGCGCTCTAACAGGGGTAGGCTTCTCGCGCTACACCTTC.

The chain employs TRBV6-1 and TRBJ1-2; 8 positions match TRBD1. The germline V gene encodes CDR1 MNHNS and CDR2 SASEGT. The CDR3 length is 15 residues. V shed 7 bases and J 5 bases; nucleotides not matched to a gene: 12. CDR3 loop: CASTLGQGYRYGYTF. The CDR3 DNA reads TGTGCCAGCACCTTAGGACAGGGCTATCGGTATGGCTACACCTTC.

The chain recombines TRBV10-1 with TRBJ2-7, with 14 bases matching TRBD2. The V segment lost 3 bases and the J segment 8 bases; nucleotides outside the gene matches: 18. This CDR3 spans 19 amino acids. Germline V lookup: CDR1 WNHNN, CDR2 SYGVQD (reference sequence). Here the CDR3 reads CASSDELGLAGAGSKKQYF. The CDR3 DNA reads as TGCGCCAGCAGTGATGAATTGGGACTAGCGGGAGCTGGCAGTAAAAAGCAGTACTTC.

This clone was detected only once. The gene calls are TRBV2 and TRBJ1-5; a weak D match, TRBD1 (6 bases). CDR1 is SNHLY and CDR2 is FYNNEI in the germline V gene. Trimming pared 3 bases from V and 3 bases from J, leaving 15 bases between. The CDR3 loop spans 16 amino acids. The CDR3 sequence: CASSDLGGLINQPQHF. The CDR3 nucleotides are TGTGCCAGCAGTGATCTCGGGGGGCTGATCAATCAGCCCCAGCATTTT. The full variable domain, completed using reference TRBV2 and TRBJ1-5, is EPEVTQTPSHQVTQMGQEVILRCVPISNHLYFYWYRQILGQKVEFLVSFYNNEISEKSEIFDDQFSVERPDGSNFTLKIRSTKLEDSAMYFCASSDLGGLINQPQHFGDGTRLSIL.

The chain carries TRBV2 and TRBJ1-4, with 7 bases fitting TRBD1. Germline assignment: CDR1 SNHLY and CDR2 FYNNEI. Trimming cost V 6 bases and J 4 bases; bases outside gene matches: 8. The CDR3 runs 15 residues. The CDR3 protein is CASSAGTVVNEKLFF. The CDR3, as DNA: TGTGCCAGCAGCGCAGGGACAGTCGTTAATGAAAAACTGTTTTTT. Full variable domain (remainder filled in from reference TRBV2 and TRBJ1-4): EPEVTQTPSHQVTQMGQEVILRCVPISNHLYFYWYRQILGQKVEFLVSFYNNEISEKSEIFDDQFSVERPDGSNFTLKIRSTKLEDSAMYFCASSAGTVVNEKLFFGSGTQLSVL.

The J gene is TRBJ1-6, the V gene TRBV2; D is perhaps TRBD1 (6 bases). The CDR3 runs 13 residues. The germline CDR1 and CDR2 sequences are SNHLY and FYNNEI. The ends were cut back, 5 bases at V and 10 bases at J, with 12 bases in the middle. CDR3 coding DNA: TGTGCCAGCAGTCCGCAGGGGCAATCACCCCTCCACTTT. This gives the protein CASSPQGQSPLHF. Filled out from reference TRBV2 and TRBJ1-6, the complete variable domain reads EPEVTQTPSHQVTQMGQEVILRCVPISNHLYFYWYRQILGQKVEFLVSFYNNEISEKSEIFDDQFSVERPDGSNFTLKIRSTKLEDSAMYFCASSPQGQSPLHFGNGTRLTVT.

This clone appeared once. The rearrangement links TRBV7-9 to TRBJ2-5, with TRBD1 matching over 7 bases. This CDR3 is 14 amino acids long. In germline, CDR1 is SEHNR, CDR2 FQNEAQ (reference sequence). V trimming: 5 bases; J trimming: 10 bases; junction bases outside the gene matches: 13. The CDR3 region has the DNA TGTGCCAGCAGCCCGGCGCAGGGGGTCGGTATCCAGTACTTC. This codes for CASSPAQGVGIQYF.

This sequence joins TRBV9 and TRBJ2-2, with 7 nucleotides matching TRBD1. In germline, CDR1 is SGDLS, CDR2 YYNGEE. The CDR3 spans 19 residues. V lost 0 bases and J lost 0; bases outside the gene matches: 11. CDR3 residues: CASSVAPHRDRANTGELFF. The CDR3, as DNA: TGTGCCAGCAGCGTAGCTCCTCACCGGGACAGAGCGAACACCGGGGAGCTGTTTTTT.

V and J are TRBV25-1 and TRBJ1-2; TRBD1 agrees at 11 bases. This CDR3 is 15 amino acids long. Looked up from germline, CDR1 is MGHDK and CDR2 is SYGVNS. The trim removed 3 bases at V and 5 bases at J, leaving 5 bases unmatched. The CDR3 coding sequence is TGTGCCAGCAGTGATGGGACAGGGGGTAGGTATGGCTACACCTTC. Protein product: CASSDGTGGRYGYTF.

The chain is built from TRBV6-5 and TRBJ2-1; 9 bases line up with TRBD1. J lost 5 bases, V lost 1 base, and 3 bases had no gene match. CDR1 is MNHEY and CDR2 is SVGAGI in the germline V gene. The CDR3 sequence is 15 residues long. The CDR3: CASSYWGQGNNEQFF. The CDR3 nucleotides read TGTGCCAGCAGTTACTGGGGACAGGGTAACAATGAGCAGTTCTTC.

The chain recombines TRBV9 with TRBJ1-3; 8 bases are a match to TRBD1. CDR3 size: 15 residues. Germline V gene data show CDR1 as SGDLS and CDR2 as YYNGEE. V shed 5 bases and J 8 bases; nucleotides not matched to a gene: 12. CDR3 region: CASSKVAGGLDTIYF. CDR3 nucleotide sequence: TGTGCCAGCAGTAAAGTTGCAGGGGGCCTGGACACCATATATTTT.

The chain joins TRBV7-9 to TRBJ1-3; no clear D gene. The CDR3 runs to 16 residues. Trimming took off 1 base at V and 0 bases at J, with 10 bases between the two ends. Germline V gene sequence: CDR1 SEHNR, CDR2 FQNEAQ (reference sequence). CDR3 in DNA: TGTGCCAGCAGCTTAGGTGGCCCAGACTCTGGAAACACCATATATTTT. As protein: CASSLGGPDSGNTIYF.

The chain links TRBV4-1 to TRBJ2-2; D is perhaps TRBD1 (5 bases). The CDR3 has 18 amino acids. CDR1 is MGHRA, CDR2 YSYEKL, per germline. The V gene lost 0 bases and the J gene lost 1 base, with 15 bases spanning the gap. CDR3: CASSQEGRQQRNTGELFF. CDR3 bases: TGCGCCAGCAGCCAAGAAGGACGACAGCAAAGGAACACCGGGGAGCTGTTTTTT.

V is TRBV7-2 and J is TRBJ1-5, with 8 bases lining up with TRBD1. This CDR3 has 15 amino acids. The V gene's germline CDR1 is SGHTA and CDR2 FQGNSA. The V gene end was trimmed by 0 bases and the J gene end by 7 bases; junction bases not matched to a gene: 5. The chain's CDR3 is CASSLAADRAQPQHF. The CDR3 DNA follows: TGTGCCAGCAGCTTAGCGGCGGACAGGGCACAGCCCCAGCATTTT. The complete variable domain, with remaining parts taken from reference TRBV7-2 and TRBJ1-5, reads GAGVSQSPSNKVTEKGKDVELRCDPISGHTALYWYRQSLGQGLEFLIYFQGNSAPDKSGLPSDRFSAERTGGSVSTLTIQRTQQEDSAVYLCASSLAADRAQPQHFGDGTRLSIL.

This chain connects TRBV28 to TRBJ2-7; D perhaps matches TRBD2 (6 bases). Trimming removed 8 bases at V and 3 bases at J, with 23 bases between. CDR3 length: 16 amino acids. Germline V CDR1 and CDR2: MDHEN, SYDVKM. CDR3 in amino acids: CASAKKTAGPSYEQYF. The CDR3 region has the DNA TGTGCCAGCGCCAAGAAGACCGCGGGGCCAAGCTACGAGCAGTACTTC.

The rearrangement uses TRBV6-1 and TRBJ1-5; D remains ambiguous. CDR1 is MNHNS, CDR2 SASEGT, per germline. V was clipped by 10 bases and J by 5 bases, with 15 bases between them. CDR3 length: 13 amino acids. CDR3 residues: CAISESNHQPQHF. DNA for the CDR3: TGTGCCATCTCCGAGTCGAATCATCAGCCCCAGCATTTT.

This sequence joins TRBV5-1 and TRBJ2-3; 7 positions agree with TRBD2. Germline V gene sequence: CDR1 SGHRS, CDR2 YFSETQ. The V gene end was trimmed by 3 bases and the J gene end by 0 bases; junction bases not matched to a gene: 7. The CDR3 is 16 residues long. The CDR3 region has the DNA TGCGCCAGCAGCTCTGGGACTACCCGAAGCACAGATACGCAGTATTTT. Translating gives CASSSGTTRSTDTQYF.